These 22 T cell receptor beta chains were all obtained from the same sample, sequenced in a study of shared clonotypes between healthy human individuals. Sequenced by immunoSEQ multiplex PCR; TCRdb stores in-frame clones only, minus some. The sample includes nearly 2 million clones, just under 95% of them seen just once. In the naive CD8 group, cells lacked CD45RO and were positively selected for CCR7, so terminally differentiated effector memory CD45RA+ cells were left out. Sequencing was performed on naive CD8+ T cells sorted from blood. Every receptor here comes from a man aged 18 to 29 in good health.

In regard to this clone: Other DNA sequences from this sample encode an identical CDR3 as well. This chain links TRBV27 with TRBJ2-7; TRBD1 is a possible D gene (5 bases). Germline CDR1 and CDR2: MNHEY and SMNVEV (reference sequence). V was pared by 2 bases and J by 3 bases, with 11 bases between. CDR3 length: 14 residues. As DNA, the CDR3 is TGTGCCAGCAGTTTACTAGGGGAAGGCTACGAGCAGTACTTC. It translates to CASSLLGEGYEQYF.

Concerning this clone: Other DNA sequences in the sample encode the same CDR3. This rearrangement joins TRBV14 to TRBJ2-7, with D tentatively TRBD1 or TRBD2 (7 bases each). Germline V CDR1 and CDR2: SGHDN, FVKESK. V dropped 6 bases and J dropped 7 bases, with 10 bases sitting between them. This CDR3 is built from 11 residues. The CDR3 DNA sequence: TGTGCCAGCAGTCAGGGGGGGGAGCAGTACTTC. Its protein is CASSQGGEQYF.

This chain joins TRBV11-2 and TRBJ2-3; 9 bases are shared with TRBD2. This CDR3 has 20 residues. Germline loops: CDR1 SGHAT, CDR2 FQNNGV. The V gene end was trimmed by 0 bases and the J gene end by 1 base; junction bases not matched to a gene: 14. The CDR3 spells CASSLEAFLAGGPGTDTQYF. The CDR3 DNA is TGTGCCAGCAGCTTAGAGGCGTTTCTGGCGGGGGGGCCTGGCACAGATACGCAGTATTTT.

This chain joins TRBV7-8 and TRBJ2-7; D is unclear. V gave up 2 bases and J gave up 0 bases, with 5 bases separating them. The CDR3 loop spans 13 amino acids. In germline, CDR1 is SGHVS, CDR2 FQNEAQ. CDR3 bases: TGTGCCAGCAGCTTACAGCCCTCCTACGAGCAGTACTTC. Protein sequence: CASSLQPSYEQYF.

This clone showed up just once. The V and J genes are TRBV27 and TRBJ1-1, with 7 bases identical to TRBD1. CDR1 and CDR2 (germline): MNHEY, SMNVEV (reference sequence). The CDR3 length is 13 residues. Trimming took 3 bases from V and 4 from J; bases not matched to a gene: 2. The CDR3 DNA is TGTGCCAGCAGTTTTGACAGGGTCACTGAAGCTTTCTTT. Translation gives CASSFDRVTEAFF.

For this clone: Other DNA sequences in this sample translate to the same CDR3. V gene TRBV6-1 combines with J gene TRBJ2-7; D is undetermined. Deletions cut 6 bases from V and 4 bases from J, with 4 bases between. Germline CDR1 is MNHNS and CDR2 is SASEGT. The length of the CDR3 is 10 residues. The CDR3 DNA sequence: TGTGCCAGCAGAGCATACGAGCAGTACTTC. Translating it yields CASRAYEQYF.

The rearrangement joins TRBV2 to TRBJ2-7, with D tentatively TRBD1 (6 bases). V gave up 3 bases and J gave up 6 bases, with 9 bases separating them. The germline CDR1 and CDR2 sequences are SNHLY and FYNNEI. The CDR3 has 12 amino acids. The CDR3 DNA follows: TGTGCCAGCAGTGACCCCAGGGGCGAGCAGTACTTC. Its protein product is CASSDPRGEQYF.

The V call is TRBV19, the J call TRBJ2-6, with D perhaps TRBD1 (5 bases). Germline values: CDR1 LNHDA, CDR2 SQIVND (reference sequence). With 0 bases removed from V and 0 bases from J, the gap between germline ends came to 12 bases. This CDR3 has 18 residues. The chain's CDR3 is CASSIDGRVISGANVLTF. Here the CDR3 DNA reads TGTGCCAGTAGTATAGATGGCAGGGTCATCTCTGGGGCCAACGTCCTGACTTTC.

The rearrangement joins TRBV2 to TRBJ2-5; TRBD2 aligns across 13 bases. This CDR3 is 16 amino acids long. Germline CDR1 and CDR2: SNHLY and FYNNEI. With 2 bases clipped from V and 4 bases from J, the junction kept 4 bases outside the gene matches. The CDR3 bases are TGTGCCAGCAGTGAAACTAGCGGGGGGGCCGGAGAGACCCAGTACTTC. Protein: CASSETSGGAGETQYF.

This clone has more than one count but fewer than ten. The chain employs TRBV9 and TRBJ1-3; a weak D match, TRBD1 (5 bases). This CDR3 spans 15 amino acids. The germline V gene encodes CDR1 SGDLS and CDR2 YYNGEE. The germline V and J ends were trimmed by 2 bases and 4 bases, with 13 bases remaining between them. In nucleotides, the CDR3 is TGTGCCAGCAGCGTCGAAGGCAGGGACGGAAACACCATATATTTT. This codes for CASSVEGRDGNTIYF. Combining the CDR3 with reference TRBV9 and TRBJ1-3 gives the whole variable domain DSGVTQTPKHLITATGQRVTLRCSPRSGDLSVYWYQQSLDQGLQFLIQYYNGEERAKGNILERFSAQQFPDLHSELNLSSLELGDSALYFCASSVEGRDGNTIYFGEGSWLTVV.

V gene TRBV30 combines with J gene TRBJ1-4; D is unclear. Trimming left V 1 base short and J 0 bases short, with 9 bases between. CDR1 GTSNPN and CDR2 SVGIG come from the germline V gene (reference sequence). This CDR3 region has 15 residues. The CDR3 is CAWSAASATNEKLFF. In nucleotides, the CDR3 is TGTGCCTGGAGTGCTGCTTCTGCAACTAATGAAAAACTGTTTTTT. The whole variable domain, filled in from reference TRBV30 and TRBJ1-4, reads SQTIHQWPATLVQPVGSPLSLECTVEGTSNPNLYWYRQAAGRGLQLLFYSVGIGQISSEVPQNLSASRPQDRQFILSSKKLLLSDSGFYLCAWSAASATNEKLFFGSGTQLSVL.

The chain couples TRBV7-2 to TRBJ2-5, with 9 bases that match TRBD1. J lost 2 bases, V lost 4 bases, and 8 bases had no gene match. This CDR3 has 16 amino acids. Germline assignment: CDR1 SGHTA and CDR2 FQGNSA. The CDR3 region is CASSWGQGGNQETQYF. CDR3 bases: TGTGCCAGCAGCTGGGGACAGGGAGGAAATCAAGAGACCCAGTACTTC. Based on the CDR3 plus reference TRBV7-2 and TRBJ2-5, the full variable domain is GAGVSQSPSNKVTEKGKDVELRCDPISGHTALYWYRQSLGQGLEFLIYFQGNSAPDKSGLPSDRFSAERTGGSVSTLTIQRTQQEDSAVYLCASSWGQGGNQETQYFGPGTRLLVL.

This rearrangement joins TRBV30 to TRBJ1-4; a possible D gene is TRBD1 (5 bases). Germline CDR1 GTSNPN, CDR2 SVGIG (reference sequence). The CDR3 has 11 residues. Trimming stripped 3 bases from V and 8 bases from J, with 7 bases between. The CDR3 reads CAWRGEEKLFF. DNA for the CDR3: TGTGCCTGGAGGGGGGAAGAAAAACTGTTTTTT.

The V gene is TRBV6-4, the J gene TRBJ1-1, with D perhaps TRBD1 (5 bases). Germline V CDR1 and CDR2: MRHNA, SNTAGT. This CDR3 contains 16 residues. Trimming took 0 bases from V and 1 from J, leaving 12 bases between them. The CDR3 coding sequence is TGTGCCAGCAGTGACTCTCGGGACCCAAAGAACACTGAAGCTTTCTTT. Its protein is CASSDSRDPKNTEAFF.

The chain links TRBV7-9 to TRBJ2-7, with D possibly matching TRBD2 (7 bases). Trimming took 5 bases from V and 4 from J, leaving 24 bases between them. CDR1 and CDR2 (germline): SEHNR, FQNEAQ (reference sequence). This CDR3 comprises 17 residues. CDR3 coding DNA: TGTGCCAGCAGCCCCAGGGAGGGGGGGCCCGAGATTTACGAGCAGTACTTC. Amino acids: CASSPREGGPEIYEQYF.

This sequence joins TRBV11-3 and TRBJ2-2; no reliable D call. This CDR3 is built from 12 residues. Germline-derived CDR1 and CDR2 are SGHNT and YENEEA. Trimming stripped 5 bases from V and 6 bases from J, with 7 bases between. CDR3 amino acids: CASSRGSGELFF. The CDR3 DNA reads TGTGCCAGCAGCCGTGGTTCCGGGGAGCTGTTTTTT.

This chain connects TRBV13 to TRBJ2-7; 11 positions agree with TRBD2. The CDR3 is made up of 13 amino acids. V was clipped by 6 bases and J by 5 bases; unmatched bases: 3. Germline assignment: CDR1 PRHDT and CDR2 FYEKMQ (reference sequence). Here the CDR3 reads CASRAGLADEQYF. The CDR3 nucleotides read TGTGCCAGCAGGGCGGGACTAGCGGACGAGCAGTACTTC. Complete variable domain (other parts from reference TRBV13 and TRBJ2-7): AAGVIQSPRHLIKEKRETATLKCYPIPRHDTVYWYQQGPGQDPQFLISFYEKMQSDKGSIPDRFSAQQFSDYHSELNMSSLELGDSALYFCASRAGLADEQYFGPGTRLTVT.

The chain is built from TRBV29-1 and TRBJ2-1; 7 bases align to TRBD2. CDR3 length: 15 amino acids. Losses at the gene ends were 7 bases for V and 6 bases for J; bases not matched to a gene: 15. CDR1 and CDR2 from the germline V gene are SQVTM and ANQGSEA. CDR3 DNA sequence: TGCAGCGCCCCACATGTCGGACTAGGAAGCAATGAGCAGTTCTTC. Protein product: CSAPHVGLGSNEQFF.

A single count supports this clone. V gene TRBV4-3 combines with J gene TRBJ2-3; 14 bases line up with TRBD2. Losses at the gene ends were 3 bases for V and 6 bases for J; bases not matched to a gene: 8. Germline CDR1 LGHNA, CDR2 YSLEER. This CDR3 spans 17 amino acids. The CDR3 is CASSQRLAGGPVDTQYF. As DNA, the CDR3 is TGCGCCAGCAGCCAGCGACTAGCGGGAGGGCCAGTGGATACGCAGTATTTT.

The chain joins TRBV13 to TRBJ2-7; the D call may be TRBD1 or TRBD2 (5 bases each). CDR1 and CDR2 (germline): PRHDT, FYEKMQ (reference sequence). V shed 4 bases and J shed 6 bases, with 16 bases lying between them. The CDR3 contains 14 residues. As DNA, the CDR3 is TGTGCCAGCAGCTCCGCCGGGGCCGCAGGCGAGCAGTACTTC. It is translated as CASSSAGAAGEQYF. The full variable domain, rest sourced from reference TRBV13 and TRBJ2-7, is AAGVIQSPRHLIKEKRETATLKCYPIPRHDTVYWYQQGPGQDPQFLISFYEKMQSDKGSIPDRFSAQQFSDYHSELNMSSLELGDSALYFCASSSAGAAGEQYFGPGTRLTVT.

The chain couples TRBV9 to TRBJ2-2; the match to TRBD1 covers 8 bases. J was trimmed by 6 bases and V by 2 bases; bases with no gene match: 6. The CDR3 spans 15 residues. Germline-derived CDR1 and CDR2 are SGDLS and YYNGEE. The CDR3 nucleotides read TGTGCCAGCAGCGTCCCAGGACAGGGCGCCGGGGAGCTGTTTTTT. It translates to CASSVPGQGAGELFF.

In the case of this clone: The same CDR3 can be traced to other DNA sequences in this sample. The gene calls are TRBV2 and TRBJ2-5; D possibly corresponds to TRBD1 (5 bases). V dropped 1 base and J dropped 2 bases, with 8 bases sitting between them. CDR1 and CDR2 from the germline V gene are SNHLY and FYNNEI. This CDR3 contains 14 residues. CDR3 loop: CASSEVAGQETQYF. In nucleotides, the CDR3 is TGTGCCAGCAGTGAAGTCGCAGGGCAAGAGACCCAGTACTTC.